This TCR beta chain is from a study of siplizumab effects on memory and regulatory T cells. Study in general: Siplizumab-free reactions were matched to around 0.99 ug/mL siplizumab reactions in paired mixed lymphocyte cultures. Broader study findings: For siplizumab cultures, the suppressive function of their proliferating Tregs was not confirmed.

Kept together in coculture, the mixed lymphocyte reaction cells spent 5 to 7 days at 37°C. CFSE was used to stain responder PBMCs and Violet Dye to stain stimulator PBMCs, which were then pooled 1:1. This clone was found a few times. Its antigen is undetermined. This CDR3 comprises 16 residues. Trimming took 0 bases from V and 8 from J; bases not matched to a gene: 10. The V gene's germline CDR1 is SGDLS and CDR2 YYNGEE. The data were produced by immunoSEQ multiplex PCR, yet TCRdb's version contains in-frame clones alone and is incomplete. The sample contains 9,000 to 13,000 clones, about 43% of which appear only once.

The sequencing sample was made of CFSE-low (dividing) CD4+ T cells sorted from an allogeneic mixed lymphocyte reaction. The chain joins TRBV9 to TRBJ1-3; 8 bases align to TRBD1. This receptor was obtained from a human donor in good health; the cells came from an allogeneic mixed lymphocyte reaction. This CDR3 reads CASSVGDRITSHTIYF. CDR3 nucleotide sequence: TGTGCCAGCAGCGTAGGGGACAGGATAACGTCGCACACCATATATTTT.